This TCR beta chain emerged from a study of blood T cell repertoires in COVID-19. Study overall: The origin of the acute and convalescent COVID-19 samples was the United States, Italy and Spain.

The Seattle patients joined while their infection was active and were tracked longitudinally afterward. With 6 bases removed from V and 8 bases from J, the gap between germline ends came to 10 bases. The CDR3 length is 11 residues. Libraries were prepared by immunoSEQ multiplex PCR; TCRdb keeps only in-frame clonotypes and omits some of them. In the table there are some 350,000 clones, 70% to 90% of which are singletons. The gene calls are TRBV12-3 or TRBV12-4 and TRBJ1-2; D gene uncertain. This sequence was found in a woman aged 25 to 45 with COVID-19, enrolled during active disease. Sequenced: peripheral blood. CDR3 loop: CASSLEVGYTF. Written as DNA, the CDR3 is TGTGCCAGCAGCCTGGAGGTAGGCTACACCTTC.